This T cell receptor (beta chain) was obtained from a study of human T cells and chemical hapten exposure. Across the study: Slight differences in pooled library volume were the main source of varying TCR yields across samples. Study results and caveats: DPC sensitization produced no change in TCRs with frequency above 1 in 1000.

Sample time point: healthy volunteer bleed at 6 weeks. The total RNA was obtained from whole blood that was not fractionated. At least ten counts were recorded for this clonotype. As yet, its antigen is unknown. The study used a library that attached unique molecular identifiers to individual cDNA molecules. TCRdb re-called the RACE reads through MiXCR, storing one row per CDR3 protein. Among more than 60,000 distinct CDR3 sequences, around 8.7% were seen once, and the ten largest hold less than 2%. Trimming removed 5 bases from V and 2 bases from J; junction bases left unmatched: 7. Germline assignment: CDR1 MNHEY and CDR2 SMNVEV (reference sequence). This CDR3 is built from 16 residues.

Sequenced: whole blood. The chain recombines TRBV27 with TRBJ2-3; 10 bases map to TRBD2. The sequence was collected from a male donor in good health. Some clones in this sample may be carry-over from other donors' samples. For the CDR3, the DNA is TGTGCCAGCAGTCTAGGAACTAGCGGGGCCACAGATACGCAGTATTTT. As protein: CASSLGTSGATDTQYF.